The T cell receptor beta chain under discussion was sequenced for a study of T cells after yellow fever vaccination. This clonotype appeared a few times. Its cognate antigen is unknown. A 5'RACE template-switching step, the method used to make TCR cDNA, added a universal primer site and UMIs. TCRdb fed the 5' RACE reads into MiXCR, producing one record per CDR3 protein. This table holds 250,000 to 350,000 distinct CDR3 sequences, around 8.6% found once. CDR1 is SGHAT and CDR2 is FQNNGV in the germline V gene. Trimming removed 1 base at V and 6 bases at J, with 12 bases between. The CDR3 is 14 residues long. Notes on the study in general: On re-exposure, the response was weaker but peaked faster, at day 5 versus 15.

The V call is TRBV11-2, the J call TRBJ1-2, with D possibly being TRBD1 (5 bases). This clonotype was sampled from a man between 18 and 35 years old who received the YFV17D yellow fever vaccine. The specimen comprised CD4+ T cells sorted from PBMCs, sampled 5 days after the yellow fever booster vaccination. The CDR3 loop reads CASSLARRGHGYTF. CDR3 coding DNA: TGTGCCAGCAGCTTAGCCAGGAGGGGACATGGCTACACCTTC.